One and the same sample provided the 11 T cell receptor beta chains below, sequenced in a study of T cell responses to AZD1222 COVID-19 vaccine. Measured with immunoSEQ multiplex PCR; TCRdb has only the in-frame clones, and not every one. This table holds about 93,000 clones, approximately 86% found once. Sequencing used peripheral blood, obtained on day 0 of AZD1222 vaccination. The receptors were sampled from an adult in good health.

This chain uses TRBV7-8 with TRBJ2-5; 8 bases fit TRBD2. This CDR3 contains 18 residues. Trimming at V came to 5 bases and at J to 5 bases, leaving 19 bases not matched to a gene. Germline V gene lookup returns CDR1 SGHVS and CDR2 FQNEAQ. The CDR3 loop reads CASSPNSGGMLVGETQYF. In nucleotides, the CDR3 is TGTGCCAGCAGCCCCAATTCGGGGGGGATGTTGGTCGGGGAGACCCAGTACTTC.

This chain joins TRBV19 and TRBJ2-1; D is unresolved. The CDR3 consists of 11 residues. The germline V gene has CDR1 LNHDA and CDR2 SQIVND (reference sequence). The ends were cut back, 1 base at V and 9 bases at J, with 4 bases in the middle. The CDR3 coding sequence is TGTGCCAGTAGTATAGGGGGTGAGCAGTTCTTC. The encoded protein is CASSIGGEQFF. Full variable domain (missing parts from reference TRBV19 and TRBJ2-1): DGGITQSPKYLFRKEGQNVTLSCEQNLNHDAMYWYRQDPGQGLRLIYYSQIVNDFQKGDIAEGYSVSREKKESFPLTVTSAQKNPTAFYLCASSIGGEQFFGPGTRLTVL.

This rearrangement joins TRBV2 to TRBJ2-7, with 8 bases identical to TRBD1. J was trimmed by 7 bases and V by 7 bases; bases with no gene match: 9. CDR1 SNHLY and CDR2 FYNNEI come from the germline V gene. This CDR3 is built from 13 residues. CDR3 sequence (DNA): TGTGCCAGCACCTCGGACAGGGTCGGTGAGCAGTACTTC. As protein: CASTSDRVGEQYF.

The CDR3 nucleotides read TGTGCCAGCTCGCAGGGACAGGGGGGGCTCTACGAGCAGTACTTC. This encodes CASSQGQGGLYEQYF. This sequence joins TRBV18 and TRBJ2-7; 11 nucleotides align to TRBD1. This CDR3 comprises 15 residues. Germline CDR1 and CDR2: KGHSH and LQKENI. V lost 6 bases to trimming and J lost 3 bases; unmatched junction nucleotides: 7.

The chain couples TRBV5-4 to TRBJ2-4, with D perhaps matching TRBD1 (6 bases). Trimming removed 0 bases from V and 6 bases from J, with 10 bases in between. From germline, CDR1 is SGHNT and CDR2 YYREEE (reference sequence). This CDR3 is 14 amino acids long. CDR3 DNA sequence: TGTGCCAGCAGCTTGGGGCAGGGGCTAAACATTCAGTACTTC. Protein product: CASSLGQGLNIQYF.

The genes are TRBV5-5 and TRBJ1-2, with D possibly matching TRBD1 (6 bases). This CDR3 has 14 residues. CDR1 and CDR2 (germline): SGHKS, YYEKEE (reference sequence). The germline V and J ends were trimmed by 3 bases and 3 bases, with 12 bases remaining between them. Here the CDR3 DNA reads TGTGCCAGCAGCTACGGACAGACCGACTATGGCTACACCTTC. It specifies CASSYGQTDYGYTF. The full variable domain, its missing parts supplied by reference TRBV5-5 and TRBJ1-2, is DAGVTQSPTHLIKTRGQQVTLRCSPISGHKSVSWYQQVLGQGPQFIFQYYEKEERGRGNFPDRFSARQFPNYSSELNVNALLLGDSALYLCASSYGQTDYGYTFGSGTRLTVV.

This rearrangement joins TRBV18 to TRBJ1-1; no clear D. CDR3 size: 14 residues. CDR1 KGHSH and CDR2 LQKENI come from the germline V gene. V lost 2 bases and J 4 bases, leaving 11 bases between the germline ends. This chain's CDR3 is CASSPALDSTEAFF. Written as DNA, the CDR3 is TGTGCCAGCTCACCAGCTTTGGATAGCACTGAAGCTTTCTTT. The full variable domain, rest sourced from reference TRBV18 and TRBJ1-1, is NAGVMQNPRHLVRRRGQEARLRCSPMKGHSHVYWYRQLPEEGLKFMVYLQKENIIDESGMPKERFSAEFPKEGPSILRIQQVVRGDSAAYFCASSPALDSTEAFFGQGTRLTVV.

The V and J genes are TRBV5-4 and TRBJ2-1; D perhaps matches TRBD2 (5 bases). This CDR3 contains 15 residues. Trimming left V 1 base short and J 0 bases short, with 8 bases between. CDR1 and CDR2 from the germline V gene are SGHNT and YYREEE (reference sequence). The DNA of the CDR3 is TGTGCCAGCAGCTTGAGCGGACGCTCCTACAATGAGCAGTTCTTC. As protein: CASSLSGRSYNEQFF.

This chain connects TRBV3-1 (or the pseudogene TRBV3-2) to TRBJ1-6; D gene uncertain. V shed 4 bases and J shed 7 bases, with 17 bases lying between them. The germline CDR1 and CDR2 sequences are LGHDT and YNNKEL (reference sequence). This CDR3 is built from 16 residues. CDR3 sequence reads: CASSPLAQEVNSPLHF. CDR3 DNA: TGTGCCAGCAGCCCCCTCGCCCAAGAGGTAAATTCACCCCTCCACTTT.

This chain links TRBV29-1 with TRBJ1-1; TRBD1 might be the D (6 bases). CDR1 SQVTM and CDR2 ANQGSEA come from the germline V gene. V dropped 7 bases and J dropped 1 base, with 16 bases sitting between them. This CDR3 comprises 14 residues. In DNA, the CDR3 is TGCAGCGCCCAGGGGAGGGGAGGGAACACTGAAGCTTTCTTT. Its protein product is CSAQGRGGNTEAFF.

The chain couples TRBV12-5 to TRBJ2-3, with TRBD2 identical over 13 bases. V lost 7 bases to trimming and J lost 6 bases; unmatched junction nucleotides: 16. Looked up from germline, CDR1 is LGHNT and CDR2 is FRNRAP. This CDR3 spans 18 amino acids. The CDR3: CASAKGPGLAGAGDTQYF. As DNA, the CDR3 is TGTGCTAGTGCCAAGGGTCCTGGACTAGCGGGAGCGGGGGATACGCAGTATTTT.